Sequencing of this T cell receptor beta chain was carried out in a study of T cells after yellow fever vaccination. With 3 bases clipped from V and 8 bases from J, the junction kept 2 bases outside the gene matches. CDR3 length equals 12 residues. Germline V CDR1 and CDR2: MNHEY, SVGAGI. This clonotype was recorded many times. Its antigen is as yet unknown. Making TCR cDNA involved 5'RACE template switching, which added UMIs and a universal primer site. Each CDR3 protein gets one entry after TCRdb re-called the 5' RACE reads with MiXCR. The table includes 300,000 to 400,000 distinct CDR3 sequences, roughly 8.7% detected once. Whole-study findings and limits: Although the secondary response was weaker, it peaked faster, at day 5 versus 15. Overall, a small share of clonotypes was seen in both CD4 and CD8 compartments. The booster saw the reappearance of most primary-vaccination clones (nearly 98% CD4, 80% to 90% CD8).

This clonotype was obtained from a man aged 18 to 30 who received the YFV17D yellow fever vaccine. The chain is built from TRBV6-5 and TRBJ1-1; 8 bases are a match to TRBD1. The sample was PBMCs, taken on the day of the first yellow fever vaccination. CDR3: CASSYWTGEAFF. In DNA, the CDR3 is TGTGCCAGCAGTTATTGGACAGGGGAAGCTTTCTTT.